These 13 T cell receptor beta chains originate from one sample sequenced in a study of early T cells in non-severe SARS-CoV-2 infection. TCRdb itself ran the 5' RACE reads through MiXCR, one entry per CDR3 protein. The table has tens of thousands of distinct CDR3 sequences, about 9.8% seen once. Sequencing used whole blood. These receptors were obtained from an adult who was a healthcare worker with PCR-confirmed SARS-CoV-2 infection or an uninfected control (not recorded which).

This clonotype was seen a handful of times. The V call is TRBV4-3, the J call TRBJ2-1, with 12 bases matching TRBD2. The CDR3 is made up of 15 amino acids. Trimming cost V 0 bases and J 15 bases; bases outside gene matches: 9. The V gene's germline CDR1 is LGHNA and CDR2 YSLEER. CDR3 nucleotides: TGCGCCAGCAGCCAAGATTCCCTAGCGGGAGGGCCCTGGTTCTTC. Translating it yields CASSQDSLAGGPWFF.

Of note for this clonotype: This sequence may be a read error, since a much larger clone differs from it by one base. V is TRBV5-6 and J is TRBJ1-5; D remains ambiguous. Germline lookup yields CDR1 SGHDT and CDR2 YYEEEE. The CDR3 consists of 18 residues. The CDR3 DNA is TGTGCCAGCACCTTGTTTCGGCGGAGGCACACAGGCAATCAGCCCCAGCATTTT. It is translated as CASTLFRRRHTGNQPQHF.

This chain uses TRBV2 with TRBJ2-1, with TRBD1 identical over 9 bases. The CDR3 has 12 amino acids. V lost 6 bases and J lost 8; bases outside the gene matches: 2. Germline CDR1 and CDR2: SNHLY and FYNNEI. The CDR3 bases are TGTGCCAGCAGGGGACAGGGCGATGAGCAGTTCTTC. It codes for CASRGQGDEQFF.

This clonotype has more than one count but fewer than ten. V and J are TRBV15 and TRBJ2-7; 11 bases match TRBD2. With 1 base clipped from V and 6 bases from J, the junction kept 8 bases outside the gene matches. Per the germline V gene, CDR1 is LNHNV and CDR2 is YYDKDF (reference sequence). CDR3 length: 16 amino acids. DNA for the CDR3: TGTGCCACCAGCAGAGTTCTAGCGGGAGGCTTGGGCGAGCAGTACTTC. Translation gives CATSRVLAGGLGEQYF.

This clonotype was counted at least ten times. The V gene is TRBV5-1, the J gene TRBJ1-6, with a tentative D call TRBD1 (6 bases). Germline V gene sequence: CDR1 SGHRS, CDR2 YFSETQ. With 4 bases removed from V and 8 bases from J, the gap between germline ends came to 10 bases. The CDR3 extends over 13 amino acids. CDR3 nucleotide sequence: TGCGCCAGCAGCCGGGACACAGATTCACCCCTCCACTTT. As protein: CASSRDTDSPLHF.

The CDR3 DNA reads TGCAGTGCTAGTAAAGGGACTAGCGGAGAAGAGCAGTTCTTC. Its protein product is CSASKGTSGEEQFF. The chain is built from TRBV20-1 and TRBJ2-1, with 11 bases lining up with TRBD2. V was pared by 3 bases and J by 10 bases, with 8 bases of the junction left unmatched. The CDR3 covers 14 residues. CDR1 is DFQATT and CDR2 is SNEGSKA in the germline V gene (reference sequence).

This rearrangement joins TRBV20-1 to TRBJ1-3; 8 positions agree with TRBD1. The CDR3 totals 17 residues. CDR1 and CDR2 (germline): DFQATT, SNEGSKA (reference sequence). V lost 3 bases, J lost 0 bases, and 10 bases stayed unmatched. The CDR3 here is CSASAVTGVISGNTIYF. In DNA form, the CDR3 reads TGCAGTGCTAGCGCGGTGACAGGGGTAATCTCTGGAAACACCATATATTTT.

The chain recombines TRBV20-1 with TRBJ2-7; D is perhaps TRBD2 (6 bases). The V end lost 6 bases, the J end lost 0 bases, and 15 bases lay between the germline ends. Germline CDR1 reads DFQATT; CDR2 reads SNEGSKA (reference sequence). The CDR3 is 14 amino acids. CDR3 nucleotides: TGCAGTGCGCCCCGGGACTTAAGCTCCTACGAGCAGTACTTC. It yields the protein CSAPRDLSSYEQYF.

This clonotype was seen only a few times. V is TRBV12-3 or TRBV12-4 and J is TRBJ1-4, with 7 positions matching TRBD1. The junction had 0 bases not matched to a gene; V was cut back by 3 bases and J by 2 bases. CDR3 length equals 14 residues. CDR3 sequence: CASSLTGTNEKLFF. The DNA for the CDR3 is TGTGCCAGCAGTTTGACAGGGACTAATGAAAAACTGTTTTTT.

This clonotype was seen many times. This chain uses TRBV28 with TRBJ1-5; 10 nucleotides line up with TRBD1. The V and J ends lost 7 bases and 2 bases, in that order; junction bases with no gene match: 11. The V gene's germline CDR1 is MDHEN and CDR2 SYDVKM. The CDR3 extends over 17 amino acids. The CDR3 coding sequence is TGTGCCAGCACGGGACAGGGGCCCAGCGGAGGCAATCAGCCCCAGCATTTT. Its translation is CASTGQGPSGGNQPQHF. Complete variable domain (other parts from reference TRBV28 and TRBJ1-5): DVKVTQSSRYLVKRTGEKVFLECVQDMDHENMFWYRQDPGLGLRLIYFSYDVKMKEKGDIPEGYSVSREKKERFSLILESASTNQTSMYLCASTGQGPSGGNQPQHFGDGTRLSIL.

This clonotype was counted at least ten times. The V gene is TRBV29-1, the J gene TRBJ2-1, with 9 nucleotides matching TRBD2. CDR3 size: 16 residues. Germline CDR1 SQVTM, CDR2 ANQGSEA. The J segment lost 5 bases and the V segment lost 0 bases, leaving 8 bases of the junction unmatched. CDR3 DNA sequence: TGCAGCGTTGAAGATCCGGAGGGCGGGAGGGACAATGAGCAGTTCTTC. This codes for CSVEDPEGGRDNEQFF.

The chain has TRBV7-8 and TRBJ2-3, with a possible D match to TRBD2 (6 bases). From germline, CDR1 is SGHVS and CDR2 FQNEAQ. V lost 8 bases, J lost 0 bases, and 18 bases lay in between. This CDR3 spans 16 amino acids. As DNA, the CDR3 is TGTGCCAGCGGGGCGGGACCCAAATCAAGCACAGATACGCAGTATTTT. Its translation: CASGAGPKSSTDTQYF.

This clonotype has at least ten counts. This chain joins TRBV7-2 and TRBJ1-2; 7 bases agree with TRBD1. This CDR3 has 15 residues. Germline values: CDR1 SGHTA, CDR2 FQGNSA. The trim removed 5 bases at V and 7 bases at J, leaving 13 bases unmatched. CDR3 in amino acids: CASSRLDRVDGGYTF. The CDR3 DNA is TGTGCCAGCAGCCGTCTCGACAGGGTCGATGGTGGCTACACCTTC.